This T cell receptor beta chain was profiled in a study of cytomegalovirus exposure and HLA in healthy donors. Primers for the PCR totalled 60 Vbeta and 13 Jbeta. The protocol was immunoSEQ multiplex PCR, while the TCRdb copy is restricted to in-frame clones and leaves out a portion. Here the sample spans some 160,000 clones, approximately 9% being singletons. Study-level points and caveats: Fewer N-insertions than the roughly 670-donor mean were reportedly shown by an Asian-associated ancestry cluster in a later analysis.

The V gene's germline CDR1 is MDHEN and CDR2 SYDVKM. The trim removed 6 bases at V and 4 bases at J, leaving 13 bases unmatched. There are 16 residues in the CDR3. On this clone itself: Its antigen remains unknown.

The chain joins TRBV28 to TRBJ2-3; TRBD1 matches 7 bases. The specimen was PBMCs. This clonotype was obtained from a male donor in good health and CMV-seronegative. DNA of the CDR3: TGTGCCAGCAGACCCGACAGGGAAGTAGCACCAGATACGCAGTATTTT. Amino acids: CASRPDREVAPDTQYF.